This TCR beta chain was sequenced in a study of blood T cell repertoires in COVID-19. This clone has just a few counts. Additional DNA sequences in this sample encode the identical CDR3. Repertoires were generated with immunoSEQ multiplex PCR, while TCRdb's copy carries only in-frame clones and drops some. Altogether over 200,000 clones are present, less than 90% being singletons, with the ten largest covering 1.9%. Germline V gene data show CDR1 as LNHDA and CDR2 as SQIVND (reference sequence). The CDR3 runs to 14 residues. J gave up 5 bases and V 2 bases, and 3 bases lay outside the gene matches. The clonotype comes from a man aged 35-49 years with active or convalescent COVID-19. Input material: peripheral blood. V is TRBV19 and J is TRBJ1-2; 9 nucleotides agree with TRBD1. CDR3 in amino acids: CASSISGTGYGYTF. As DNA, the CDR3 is TGTGCCAGTAGTATATCCGGGACAGGGTATGGCTACACCTTC.